The next 16 T cell receptor beta chains were all read from a single sample in a study of blood T cell repertoires in COVID-19. The protocol was immunoSEQ multiplex PCR, while the TCRdb copy is restricted to in-frame clones and leaves out a portion. Of approximately 260,000 clones listed, around nine tenths were seen once; the top ten hold under 2.5%. The sequencing input was peripheral blood. All receptors derive from a man aged 45 to 65 with acute or convalescent COVID-19.

The chain couples TRBV12-3 or TRBV12-4 to TRBJ1-2, with TRBD1 as a possible D gene (6 bases). The CDR3 is made up of 12 amino acids. Deletions cut 5 bases from V and 8 bases from J, with 12 bases between. The chain's CDR3 is CASSIGGAGYTF. CDR3 DNA sequence: TGTGCCAGCAGTATTGGGGGGGCAGGCTACACCTTC.

The chain is built from TRBV30 and TRBJ2-6; 7 nucleotides align to TRBD2. This CDR3 has 17 amino acids. CDR1 is GTSNPN and CDR2 is SVGIG in the germline V gene (reference sequence). With V trimmed by 8 bases and J by 0 bases, 13 bases remained unmatched. CDR3 sequence (DNA): TGTGCCGGCTATGGGGGGGAAAGTCCCTCTGGGGCCAACGTCCTGACTTTC. Translation: CAGYGGESPSGANVLTF.

The V call is TRBV4-2, the J call TRBJ2-7; 10 bases are a match to TRBD2. J lost 3 bases, V lost 4 bases, and 3 bases had no gene match. There are 14 residues in the CDR3. Germline assignment: CDR1 LGHNA and CDR2 YNFKEQ. The CDR3 region is CASSPRTSGYEQYF. In nucleotides, the CDR3 is TGTGCCAGCAGCCCACGGACTAGCGGCTACGAGCAGTACTTC.

The chain uses TRBV7-9 and TRBJ1-1; D gene uncertain. The length of the CDR3 is 12 residues. CDR1 SEHNR and CDR2 FQNEAQ come from the germline V gene (reference sequence). Trimming took 5 bases from V and 4 from J, leaving 8 bases between them. CDR3 bases: TGTGCCAGCAGCCCCCGGGGCACTGAAGCTTTCTTT. Its protein is CASSPRGTEAFF.

This CDR3 is CAISPPPVTVLNYGYTF. DNA of the CDR3: TGTGCCATCAGTCCCCCACCTGTGACAGTACTTAACTATGGCTACACCTTC. This chain uses TRBV10-3 with TRBJ1-2; possible D gene TRBD1, 5 bases. With 5 bases removed from V and 1 base from J, the gap between germline ends came to 20 bases. Germline CDR1 reads ENHRY; CDR2 reads SYGVKD. This CDR3 has 17 amino acids.

Written as DNA, the CDR3 is TGTGCCAGCAGCTTACCACAGAACACTGAAGCTTTCTTT. Translated, it gives CASSLPQNTEAFF. This chain links TRBV11-2 with TRBJ1-1; D gene ambiguous. Trimming removed 2 bases from V and 1 base from J, with 5 bases in between. Germline lookup yields CDR1 SGHAT and CDR2 FQNNGV. CDR3 length: 13 residues. Complete variable domain (other parts from reference TRBV11-2 and TRBJ1-1): EAGVAQSPRYKIIEKRQSVAFWCNPISGHATLYWYQQILGQGPKLLIQFQNNGVVDDSQLPKDRFSAERLKGVDSTLKIQPAKLEDSAVYLCASSLPQNTEAFFGQGTRLTVV.

The rearrangement uses TRBV5-4 and TRBJ2-1; 13 bases match TRBD2. The CDR3 has 16 residues. Germline V gene sequence: CDR1 SGHNT, CDR2 YYREEE (reference sequence). The J segment lost 9 bases and the V segment lost 4 bases, leaving 10 bases of the junction unmatched. In nucleotides, the CDR3 is TGTGCCAGCAGCCCGGGACTAGCGGGGTCAATAGCTGAGCAGTTCTTC. As protein: CASSPGLAGSIAEQFF.

V usage is TRBV11-2 and J usage is TRBJ1-5; possibly TRBD1 for D (5 bases). Germline-derived CDR1 and CDR2 are SGHAT and FQNNGV. Between the trimmed V and J ends, which lost 2 bases and 8 bases, there was a span of 13 bases. The CDR3 has 14 amino acids. CDR3 DNA: TGTGCCAGCAGCTTAACGAATGCGGGGGAGCCCCAGCATTTT. Translating gives CASSLTNAGEPQHF.

The chain couples TRBV5-8 to TRBJ1-4, with 8 bases that match TRBD1. Germline V gene lookup returns CDR1 SGHTS and CDR2 YDEGEE. The CDR3 consists of 18 residues. The junction had 9 bases not matched to a gene; V was cut back by 1 base and J by 1 base. Here the CDR3 DNA reads TGTGCCAGCAGCTTGATGGGGACAGGCGTTGTAACTAATGAAAAACTGTTTTTT. Translated: CASSLMGTGVVTNEKLFF.

The rearrangement links TRBV7-8 to TRBJ2-2; perhaps TRBD2 as D (5 bases). V was clipped by 5 bases and J by 0 bases, with 13 bases between them. The CDR3 sequence is 16 residues long. The V gene's germline CDR1 is SGHVS and CDR2 FQNEAQ. The CDR3 DNA sequence: TGTGCCAGCAGCCTACAGCTAGCATCGAACACCGGGGAGCTGTTTTTT. As protein: CASSLQLASNTGELFF.

This chain joins TRBV10-3 and TRBJ1-1; TRBD1 aligns across 7 bases. After removal of 7 bases from V and 1 base from J, the junction contained 6 bases not matched to a gene. CDR1 and CDR2 (germline): ENHRY, SYGVKD. This CDR3 has 14 residues. CDR3 in DNA: TGTGCCATCACCTCAGGGGGGAAGAACACTGAAGCTTTCTTT. It specifies CAITSGGKNTEAFF.

The rearrangement links TRBV25-1 to TRBJ1-1; D possibly corresponds to TRBD1 (5 bases). Per germline, CDR1 MGHDK and CDR2 SYGVNS. The CDR3 totals 12 residues. V was clipped by 8 bases and J by 1 base, with 8 bases between them. CDR3 region: CASGQANTEAFF. The CDR3 nucleotides read TGTGCCAGCGGACAAGCGAACACTGAAGCTTTCTTT.

The chain carries TRBV15 and TRBJ1-1, with D uncertain. V lost 5 bases and J 4 bases, leaving 8 bases between the germline ends. CDR3 length equals 12 residues. CDR1 and CDR2 from the germline V gene are LNHNV and YYDKDF (reference sequence). Here the CDR3 reads CATSHYGTEAFF. CDR3 nucleotide sequence: TGTGCCACCAGCCACTACGGCACTGAAGCTTTCTTT.

This sequence joins TRBV18 and TRBJ2-7; 7 bases match TRBD1. CDR3 length: 14 residues. J lost 1 base, V lost 5 bases, and 5 bases had no gene match. Germline V gene sequence: CDR1 KGHSH, CDR2 LQKENI. The CDR3 here is CASSYRGDSYEQYF. CDR3 in DNA: TGTGCCAGCTCATACAGGGGAGATTCCTACGAGCAGTACTTC.

This chain uses TRBV3-1 (or the pseudogene TRBV3-2) with TRBJ1-1; 10 positions match TRBD1. Germline lookup yields CDR1 LGHDT and CDR2 YNNKEL (reference sequence). The CDR3 covers 13 residues. V lost 5 bases and J lost 8; bases outside the gene matches: 5. The CDR3 reads CASSSPTGGEAFF. In DNA form, the CDR3 reads TGTGCCAGCAGCTCCCCGACAGGGGGCGAAGCTTTCTTT.

The chain combines TRBV4-2 with TRBJ1-2, with 9 bases identical to TRBD1. The germline gives CDR1 LGHNA, CDR2 YNFKEQ. The CDR3 is 12 amino acids. Trimming removed 10 bases from V and 6 bases from J; junction bases left unmatched: 6. CDR3 nucleotide sequence: TGTGCCACCGACAGGGGGGTCGATGGCTACACCTTC. This gives the protein CATDRGVDGYTF.